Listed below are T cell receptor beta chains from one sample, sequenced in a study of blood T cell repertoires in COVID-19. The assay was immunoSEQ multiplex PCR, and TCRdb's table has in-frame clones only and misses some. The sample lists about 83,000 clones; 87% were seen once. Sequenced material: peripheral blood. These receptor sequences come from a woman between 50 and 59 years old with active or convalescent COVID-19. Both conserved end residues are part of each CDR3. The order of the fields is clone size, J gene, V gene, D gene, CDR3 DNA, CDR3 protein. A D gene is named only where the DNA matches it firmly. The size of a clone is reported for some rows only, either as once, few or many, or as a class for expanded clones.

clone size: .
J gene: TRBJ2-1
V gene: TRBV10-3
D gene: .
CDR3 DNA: TGTGCCATCAGTGAGTCTAGCGCCCGTGACAATGAGCAGTTCTTC
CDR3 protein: CAISESSARDNEQFF

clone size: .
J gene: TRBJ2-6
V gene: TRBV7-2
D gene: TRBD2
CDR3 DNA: TGTGCCAGCAGCCAACGACTAGCGGGGTCGTCTGGGGCCAACGTCCTGACTTTC
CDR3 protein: CASSQRLAGSSGANVLTF

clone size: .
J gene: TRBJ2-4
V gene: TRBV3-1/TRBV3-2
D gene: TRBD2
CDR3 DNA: TGTGCCAGCAGCCTCAATAGCGGGGGGCCCTCGTTAGCCAAAAACATTCAGTACTTC
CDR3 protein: CASSLNSGGPSLAKNIQYF

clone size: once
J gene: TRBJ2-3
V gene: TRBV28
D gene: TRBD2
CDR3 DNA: TGTGCCAGCAGTTCGGGACTAGCGGGGGGGATGGATACGCAGTATTTT
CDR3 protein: CASSSGLAGGMDTQYF

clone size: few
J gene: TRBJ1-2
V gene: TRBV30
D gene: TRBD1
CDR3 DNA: TGTGCCTGGAGGGCGGACAGGGTAAACTATGGCTACACCTTC
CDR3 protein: CAWRADRVNYGYTF

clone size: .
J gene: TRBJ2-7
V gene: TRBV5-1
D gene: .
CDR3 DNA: TGCGCCAGCAGCTTGGAAGGCAGGGAACGGGAGCAGTACTTC
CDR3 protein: CASSLEGREREQYF

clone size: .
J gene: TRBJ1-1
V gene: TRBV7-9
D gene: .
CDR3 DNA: TGTGCCAGCAGTCCGGGGTCCATGAACACTGAAGCTTTCTTT
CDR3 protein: CASSPGSMNTEAFF

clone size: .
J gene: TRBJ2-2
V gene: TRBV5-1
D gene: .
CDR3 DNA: TGCGCCAGCAGCTATAATGAGCTTTCGAACACCGGGGAGCTGTTTTTT
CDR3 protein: CASSYNELSNTGELFF

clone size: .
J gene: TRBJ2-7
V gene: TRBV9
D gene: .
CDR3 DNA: TGTGCCAGCAGCTCTTCCGGGGGCTCCTACGAGCAGTACTTC
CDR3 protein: CASSSSGGSYEQYF

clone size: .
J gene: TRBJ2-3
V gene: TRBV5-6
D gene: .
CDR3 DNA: TGTGCCAGCACCCGAGGACACAGCACAGATACGCAGTATTTT
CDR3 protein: CASTRGHSTDTQYF

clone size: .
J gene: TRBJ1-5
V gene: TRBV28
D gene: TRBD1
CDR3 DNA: TGTGCCAGCAGGCCTGGGACAGTCACGCGCCGTGGCAATCAGCCCCAGCATTTT
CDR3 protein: CASRPGTVTRRGNQPQHF

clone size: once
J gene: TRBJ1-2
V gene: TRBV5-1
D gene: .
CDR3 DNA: TGCGCCAGCAGCTTGGGTTCAGCGGGTAAATATGGCTACACCTTC
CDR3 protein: CASSLGSAGKYGYTF

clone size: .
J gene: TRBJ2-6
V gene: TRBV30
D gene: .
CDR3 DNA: TGTGCCTGGAGTGGCAGGGGCAGCTCTGGGGCCAACGTCCTGACTTTC
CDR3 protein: CAWSGRGSSGANVLTF

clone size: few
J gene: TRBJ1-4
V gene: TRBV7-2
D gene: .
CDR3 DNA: TGTGCCAGCAGCTTCGTCGGGTGGGGCACCCATGAAAAACTGTTTTTT
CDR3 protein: CASSFVGWGTHEKLFF

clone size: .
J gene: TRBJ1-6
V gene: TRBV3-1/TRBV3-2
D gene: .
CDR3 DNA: TGTGCCAGCAGCCAAGTAGGGGATAATTCACCCCTCCACTTT
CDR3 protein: CASSQVGDNSPLHF

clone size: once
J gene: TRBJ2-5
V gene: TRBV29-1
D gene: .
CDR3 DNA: TGCAGCGTTGAAGGTCGTGTAGGGGCGCAAGAGACCCAGTACTTC
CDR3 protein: CSVEGRVGAQETQYF

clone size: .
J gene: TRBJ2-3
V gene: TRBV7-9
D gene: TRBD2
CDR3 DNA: TGTGCCAGCAGCCCCGGGACTAGCGGGGGGGATACGCAGTATTTT
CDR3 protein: CASSPGTSGGDTQYF

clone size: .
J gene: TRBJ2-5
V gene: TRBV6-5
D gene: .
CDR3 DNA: TGTGCCAGCAGTTACCGCGCGGAAGAGACCCAGTACTTC
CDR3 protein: CASSYRAEETQYF

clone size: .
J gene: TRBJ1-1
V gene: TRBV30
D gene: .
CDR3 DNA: TGTGCCTGGAGTGTACTGTACACTGAAGCTTTCTTT
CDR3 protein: CAWSVLYTEAFF

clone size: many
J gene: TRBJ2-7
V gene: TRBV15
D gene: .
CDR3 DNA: TGTGCCACCAGCCTCTCCCGGGGCTCCTACGAGCAGTACTTC
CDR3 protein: CATSLSRGSYEQYF

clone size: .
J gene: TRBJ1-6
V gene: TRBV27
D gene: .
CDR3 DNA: TGTGCCAGCAGTAGGGACTTTAATTCACCCCTCCACTTT
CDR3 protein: CASSRDFNSPLHF

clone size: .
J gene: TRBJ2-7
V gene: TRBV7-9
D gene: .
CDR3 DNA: TGTGCCAGCAGCTTTCTTCAGGGCTCCTACGAGCAGTACTTC
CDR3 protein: CASSFLQGSYEQYF

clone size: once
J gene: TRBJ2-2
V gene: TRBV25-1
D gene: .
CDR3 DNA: TGTGCCAGCGTGGCTACCGGGGAGCTGTTTTTT
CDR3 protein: CASVATGELFF

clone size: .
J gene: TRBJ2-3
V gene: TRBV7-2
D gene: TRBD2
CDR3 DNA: TGTGCCAGCAGCTCCCAGCTAGCGGACACAGATACGCAGTATTTT
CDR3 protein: CASSSQLADTDTQYF

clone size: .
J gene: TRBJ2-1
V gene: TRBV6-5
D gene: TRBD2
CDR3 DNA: TGTGCCAGCAATAGCGGGGGTCTCTACAATGAGCAGTTCTTC
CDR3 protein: CASNSGGLYNEQFF

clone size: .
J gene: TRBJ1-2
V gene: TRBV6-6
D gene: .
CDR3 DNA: TGTGCCAGCAGTTACCATGGAGGAGACTATGGCTACACCTTC
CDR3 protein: CASSYHGGDYGYTF

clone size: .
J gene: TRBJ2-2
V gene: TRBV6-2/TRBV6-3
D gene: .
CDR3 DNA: TGTGCCAGCAGTTACTCAAAGCTAATCACCGGGGAGCTGTTTTTT
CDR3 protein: CASSYSKLITGELFF

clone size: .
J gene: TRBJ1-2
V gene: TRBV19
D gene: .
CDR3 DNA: TGTGCCAGCCTGGAGATTAACTATGGCTACACCTTC
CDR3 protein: CASLEINYGYTF

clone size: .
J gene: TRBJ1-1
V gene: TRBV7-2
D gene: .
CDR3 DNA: TGTGCCAGCAGCCAAACCCCAGGGCAGGTAGCTTTCTTT
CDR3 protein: CASSQTPGQVAFF

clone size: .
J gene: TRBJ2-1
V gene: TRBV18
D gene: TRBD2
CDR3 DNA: TGTGCCACCTCCGCCTTAGCGGGGAGCTACAATGAGCAGTTCTTC
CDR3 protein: CATSALAGSYNEQFF

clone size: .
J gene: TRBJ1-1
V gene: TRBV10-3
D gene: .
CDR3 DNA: TGTGCCATCAGTGAGTCGGTGGGGGCTCGGATGAACACTGAAGCTTTCTTT
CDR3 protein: CAISESVGARMNTEAFF

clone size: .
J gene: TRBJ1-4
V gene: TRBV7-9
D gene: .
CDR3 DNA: TGTGCCAGCAGCCCCACGGGAATTAATGAAAAACTGTTTTTT
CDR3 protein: CASSPTGINEKLFF

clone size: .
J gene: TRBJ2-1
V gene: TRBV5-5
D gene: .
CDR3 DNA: TGTGCCAGCAGCTTGGAGGTGGGCAGGGCCATCTACAATGAGCAGTTCTTC
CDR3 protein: CASSLEVGRAIYNEQFF

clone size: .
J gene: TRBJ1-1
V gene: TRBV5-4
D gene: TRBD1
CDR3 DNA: TGTGCCAGCAGCTTGCCGACAGGGGGTGACACTGAAGCTTTCTTT
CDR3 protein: CASSLPTGGDTEAFF

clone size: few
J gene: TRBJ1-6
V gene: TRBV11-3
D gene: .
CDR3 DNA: TGTGCCAGCAGCGCAGGGTTCAATTCACCCCTCCACTTT
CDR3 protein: CASSAGFNSPLHF

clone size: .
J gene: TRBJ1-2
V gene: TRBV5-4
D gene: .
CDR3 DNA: TGTGCCAGCAGGTTACAGACTACTAACTATGGCTACACCTTC
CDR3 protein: CASRLQTTNYGYTF

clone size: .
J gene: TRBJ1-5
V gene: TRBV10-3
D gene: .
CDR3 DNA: TGTGCCATCAGTGCAGATCAGGGGTTTAAACAGCCCCAGCATTTT
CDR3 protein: CAISADQGFKQPQHF

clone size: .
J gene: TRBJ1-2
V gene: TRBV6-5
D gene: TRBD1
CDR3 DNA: TGTGCCAGCAGTTACTTAGATACAGGGGTATCTGGCTACACCTTC
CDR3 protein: CASSYLDTGVSGYTF

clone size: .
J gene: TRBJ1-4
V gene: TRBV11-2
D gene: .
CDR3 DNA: TGTGCCAGCAGCTTACGAGGAAGGTCTAATGAAAAACTGTTTTTT
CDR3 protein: CASSLRGRSNEKLFF

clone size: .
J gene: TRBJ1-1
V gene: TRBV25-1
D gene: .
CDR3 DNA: TGTGCCAGCAGTGCCTCCGGGACTGTGAACACTGAAGCTTTCTTT
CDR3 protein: CASSASGTVNTEAFF

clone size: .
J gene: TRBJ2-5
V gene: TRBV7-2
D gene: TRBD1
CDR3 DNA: TGTGCCAGCAGCGAACACAGGGGTCGGGAGACCCAGTACTTC
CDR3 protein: CASSEHRGRETQYF

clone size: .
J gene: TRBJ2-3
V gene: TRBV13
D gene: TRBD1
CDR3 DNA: TGTGCCAGCAGCCCTGGACAGGGTGCAGATACGCAGTATTTT
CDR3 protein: CASSPGQGADTQYF

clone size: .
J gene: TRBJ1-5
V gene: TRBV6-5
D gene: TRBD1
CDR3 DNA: TGTGCCAGCAGTTTCGGGACAGGCCAGGATCAGCCCCAGCATTTT
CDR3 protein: CASSFGTGQDQPQHF

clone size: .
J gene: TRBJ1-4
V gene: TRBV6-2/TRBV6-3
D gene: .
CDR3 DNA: TGTGCCAGCAGTTACCTGGATTTCGGGGATCATAATGAAAAACTGTTTTTT
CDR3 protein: CASSYLDFGDHNEKLFF